The clone carrying this T cell receptor (beta chain) was recorded once. The sample belongs to a study of blood T cell repertoires in COVID-19. Overall study context: The study drew acute and convalescent COVID-19 samples from the United States, Italy and Spain.

The germline V gene has CDR1 LNHDA and CDR2 SQIVND (reference sequence). The trim removed 4 bases at V and 6 bases at J, leaving 8 bases unmatched. CDR3 length equals 15 residues. Profiling relied on immunoSEQ multiplex PCR, and the TCRdb table lists in-frame clones only, not all of them. The sample has more than 100,000 clones; approximately 84% are singletons. Sequencing was done on a sample of peripheral blood. The TCR sequence derives from a woman aged 25 to 39 who had recovered from COVID-19. The rearrangement uses TRBV19 and TRBJ2-1, with TRBD2 matching 8 bases. The CDR3 is CASSTLAGGLNEQFF. CDR3 bases: TGTGCCAGTAGTACCCTAGCGGGTGGGCTCAATGAGCAGTTCTTC.